This TCR beta chain was sequenced in a study of blood T cell repertoires in COVID-19 (dated by TCRdb to about 2020). General notes on the study: Collaborator samples came from the United States, Italy and Spain and covered acute and convalescent phases of COVID-19. The prospective study material was composed of cDNA or gDNA derived from T cells, B-cell-depleted T cells, or PBMCs. Deeply sampled blood TCRbeta repertoires from subjects exposed to, actively infected with, or recovered from COVID-19 were included in the dataset. The sample metadata nearly always contained a de-identified subject ID, COVID-19 status, age in years and sex. Where HLA class I and class II types were available, the types were taken from metadata supplied by the sample provider, not from assay-based typing. The repertoires were released in a freely available public database meant as a resource for research on the immune response to SARS-CoV-2. The samples were drawn from the first 160 participants of the ongoing ImmuneRACE study and from over a thousand subjects provided by 6 global collaborators.

V loses 5 bases of germline sequence and J loses 5 bases, and the interval between the two ends is 12 bases. The CDR3 runs 13 amino acids, cysteine and phenylalanine included. Just CDR3 DNA is preserved here, 39 bases in frame from base 1. What the authors observed across the whole study: How much clinical and demographic metadata was included differed by source and by participant, and the metadata was provided uncurated.

TCRbeta CDR3 regions were amplified from genomic DNA using the immunoSEQ Assay, a bias-controlled multiplex PCR. On the authors' methods: Within the assay, amplification of reference gene primers was used to estimate how many nucleated cells each sample contained. To quantify the absolute abundance of each unique TCRbeta CDR3 rearrangement, sequence reads were collapsed and filtered. For each sample, productive Simpson clonality was calculated by taking the square root of Simpson's diversity index across productive rearrangements. TCRdb limited this immuneACCESS table to in-frame rearrangements with V and J called. A share of clones is missing; checked studies link under half to unresolved V genes, and the rest is unexplained. V, J and clone size were drawn from that table, and D and trimming were deduced from the DNA. The sample table contains 100,000 to 150,000 clones; only one count was recorded for roughly 85% of them. Together, the top ten hold 3.2% of the sample.

As for this clone: Its specific antigen is unknown. Base-call qualities are not available, and no considerably larger clone is one nucleotide away.

At one collaborating source in Seattle, patients were enrolled during active infection and were followed longitudinally through the course of disease. Whole blood was collected in K2EDTA tubes by collaborating institutions according to the institutions' own protocols. Collaborator samples were shipped for TCRbeta analysis as frozen whole blood, isolated PBMCs, or DNA extracted from either sample type. The chain joins TRBV12-3 or TRBV12-4 to TRBJ1-1; D gene: possibly TRBD1, on 5 matching bases. This TCR was sampled from a woman aged 80 or older with COVID-19, enrolled during active disease. The sequencing input was peripheral blood. The CDR3 sequence is CASSPPGRTEAFF. The bases read TGTGCCAGCAGTCCTCCAGGGAGGACTGAAGCTTTCTTT.